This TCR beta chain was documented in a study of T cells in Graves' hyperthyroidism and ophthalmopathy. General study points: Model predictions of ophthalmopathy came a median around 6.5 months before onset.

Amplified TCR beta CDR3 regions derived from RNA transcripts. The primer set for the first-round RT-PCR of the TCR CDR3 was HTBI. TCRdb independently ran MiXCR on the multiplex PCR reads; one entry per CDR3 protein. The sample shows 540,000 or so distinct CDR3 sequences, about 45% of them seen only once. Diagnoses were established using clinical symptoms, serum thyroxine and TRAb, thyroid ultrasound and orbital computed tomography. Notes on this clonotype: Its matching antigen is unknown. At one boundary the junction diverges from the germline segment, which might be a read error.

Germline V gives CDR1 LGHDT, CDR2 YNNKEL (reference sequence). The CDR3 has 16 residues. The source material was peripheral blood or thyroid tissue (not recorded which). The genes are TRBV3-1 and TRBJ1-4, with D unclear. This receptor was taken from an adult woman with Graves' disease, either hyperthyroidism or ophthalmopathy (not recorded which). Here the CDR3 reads CASSLIVGGIGRTRVF. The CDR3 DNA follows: TGTGCCAGCAGCCTTATCGTGGGAGGGATCGGGAGGACGAGGGTTTTT.